Listed here are 18 T cell receptor beta chains from one sample, sequenced in a study of blood T cell repertoires in COVID-19. Measured with immunoSEQ multiplex PCR; TCRdb has only the in-frame clones, and not every one. The repertoire has about 300,000 clones, 88% of them found once; the top ten carry approximately 8.5%. Sequenced input: peripheral blood. These receptors originate from a man between 18 and 29 years old with active or convalescent COVID-19.

The CDR3 sequence is CASSSRDKFGYGYTF. In DNA form, the CDR3 reads TGTGCCAGTAGTTCCCGAGACAAGTTCGGCTATGGCTACACCTTC. The V call is TRBV19, the J call TRBJ1-2; D remains ambiguous. V was clipped by 5 bases and J by 4 bases, with 17 bases between them. CDR1 LNHDA and CDR2 SQIVND come from the germline V gene (reference sequence). The CDR3 is 15 residues long.

Here the CDR3 reads CASSLDGASGELFF. In DNA, the CDR3 is TGTGCCAGCAGCTTGGATGGGGCGTCCGGGGAGCTGTTTTTT. The V and J genes are TRBV5-4 and TRBJ2-2; TRBD1 is a possible D gene (5 bases). The CDR3 runs to 14 residues. Germline lookup yields CDR1 SGHNT and CDR2 YYREEE (reference sequence). V dropped 0 bases and J dropped 6 bases, with 9 bases sitting between them.

The CDR3: CASSLAGAGGNTIYF. The DNA of the CDR3 is TGTGCCAGCAGCTTAGCGGGGGCTGGAGGAAACACCATATATTTT. The genes are TRBV7-2 and TRBJ1-3; tentatively, D is TRBD1 (6 bases). Germline CDR1 is SGHTA and CDR2 is FQGNSA. V lost 0 bases, J lost 4 bases, and 10 bases lay in between. The CDR3 sequence is 15 residues long.

The chain joins TRBV7-9 to TRBJ1-3, with D maybe TRBD1 (5 bases). CDR1 and CDR2 from the germline V gene are SEHNR and FQNEAQ (reference sequence). There are 16 residues in the CDR3. V dropped 5 bases and J dropped 0 bases, with 14 bases sitting between them. CDR3 sequence: CASSPQQVISGNTIYF. CDR3 sequence (DNA): TGTGCCAGCAGCCCCCAACAGGTGATCTCTGGAAACACCATATATTTT.

The V and J genes are TRBV6-5 and TRBJ1-5; maybe TRBD1 (5 bases). Deletions cut 6 bases from V and 6 bases from J, with 12 bases between. There are 13 residues in the CDR3. In germline, CDR1 is MNHEY, CDR2 SVGAGI. Here the CDR3 reads CASSAERGQPQHF. The CDR3, as DNA: TGTGCCAGCAGCGCGGAAAGGGGTCAGCCCCAGCATTTT.

The rearrangement links TRBV12-3 or TRBV12-4 to TRBJ1-6; no reliable D call. The CDR3 sequence is 12 residues long. Trimming shortened V by 4 bases and J by 7 bases, and 5 bases separated the two germline ends. The CDR3 nucleotides read TGTGCCAGCAGTTGGGAGAATTCACCCCTCCACTTT. Translation: CASSWENSPLHF.

The rearrangement joins TRBV7-9 to TRBJ1-2; TRBD1 might be the D (5 bases). Per the germline V gene, CDR1 is SEHNR and CDR2 is FQNEAQ (reference sequence). Trimming took off 5 bases at V and 4 bases at J, with 17 bases between the two ends. The CDR3 totals 15 residues. The CDR3 reads CASSRRADSPYGYTF. The CDR3 nucleotides are TGTGCCAGCAGCCGACGGGCAGACAGCCCCTATGGCTACACCTTC.

V usage is TRBV6-5 and J usage is TRBJ2-6, with D maybe TRBD1 (6 bases). V lost 5 bases, J lost 0 bases, and 8 bases lay in between. This CDR3 has 15 amino acids. Germline V gene sequence: CDR1 MNHEY, CDR2 SVGAGI. The CDR3 DNA sequence: TGTGCCAGCAGTCGACAGGACTCTGGGGCCAACGTCCTGACTTTC. Protein: CASSRQDSGANVLTF.

DNA for the CDR3: TGTGCCAGCAGCCGGGGACAGGGAAGCTCTGGGGCCAACGTCCTGACTTTC. Protein: CASSRGQGSSGANVLTF. The gene calls are TRBV4-2 and TRBJ2-6, with 9 bases matching TRBD1. Germline V gives CDR1 LGHNA, CDR2 YNFKEQ. The J segment lost 0 bases and the V segment lost 4 bases, leaving 4 bases of the junction unmatched. The CDR3 covers 17 residues.

The gene calls are TRBV6-5 and TRBJ2-5; 7 nucleotides line up with TRBD2. CDR1 MNHEY and CDR2 SVGAGI come from the germline V gene. This CDR3 is 15 amino acids long. With V trimmed by 0 bases and J by 2 bases, 3 bases remained unmatched. CDR3 sequence reads: CASSYSGTTQETQYF. The CDR3 coding sequence is TGTGCCAGCAGTTACTCTGGGACTACGCAAGAGACCCAGTACTTC.

Only a few counts were recorded for this clone. This chain uses TRBV6-2 or TRBV6-3 with TRBJ1-2; unclear D gene. Germline lookup yields CDR1 MNHEY and CDR2 SVGEGT. V was pared by 6 bases and J by 8 bases, with 19 bases between. The CDR3 spans 14 residues. The CDR3 region has the DNA TGTGCCAGCAGCCCATCGGAAGTAGGGAGCGGCTACACCTTC. Its translation: CASSPSEVGSGYTF.

The rearrangement links TRBV6-4 to TRBJ1-6; 7 nucleotides match TRBD1. V shed 7 bases and J 6 bases; nucleotides not matched to a gene: 3. The CDR3 contains 13 residues. Germline V lookup: CDR1 MRHNA, CDR2 SNTAGT. The CDR3 here is CASKGQPNSPLHF. DNA for the CDR3: TGTGCCAGCAAGGGACAGCCTAATTCACCCCTCCACTTT.

This clone occurred a few times. This rearrangement joins TRBV5-4 to TRBJ2-2; TRBD1 is a possible D gene (5 bases). V lost 2 bases, J lost 6 bases, and 8 bases lay in between. The CDR3 contains 13 residues. CDR1 is SGHNT and CDR2 is YYREEE in the germline V gene (reference sequence). CDR3 residues: CASSLRGAGELFF. Written as DNA, the CDR3 is TGTGCCAGCAGCTTAAGGGGTGCCGGGGAGCTGTTTTTT.

This rearrangement joins TRBV6-5 to TRBJ1-6; D perhaps matches TRBD1 (5 bases). V was pared by 7 bases and J by 6 bases, with 16 bases between. Germline CDR1 MNHEY, CDR2 SVGAGI. CDR3 length equals 15 residues. The DNA for the CDR3 is TGTGCCAGCACCCACCCCGGGGGGGGTAATTCACCCCTCCACTTT. Amino acids: CASTHPGGGNSPLHF.

The chain is built from TRBV19 and TRBJ2-4; 7 nucleotides align to TRBD2. From germline, CDR1 is LNHDA and CDR2 SQIVND (reference sequence). Trimming took 4 bases from V and 2 from J; bases not matched to a gene: 14. The CDR3 totals 18 residues. CDR3 coding DNA: TGTGCCAGTAGTAAGGTCGGGGGGATAGTCTTAACCAAAAACATTCAGTACTTC. Protein: CASSKVGGIVLTKNIQYF.

The V call is TRBV5-6, the J call TRBJ2-1, with D unclear. In germline, CDR1 is SGHDT, CDR2 YYEEEE. The CDR3 runs to 12 residues. V was trimmed by 4 bases and J by 10 bases, leaving 12 bases between them. The DNA for the CDR3 is TGTGCCAGCAGCCTCCAAGTACAGGAGCAGTTCTTC. It is translated as CASSLQVQEQFF.

Written as DNA, the CDR3 is TGCGCCAGCAGCGGGGGGACAGTGCGGGCCACAGATACGCAGTATTTT. It specifies CASSGGTVRATDTQYF. The chain carries TRBV5-1 and TRBJ2-3, with D possibly TRBD1 on 7 matching bases. This CDR3 comprises 16 residues. Trimming pared 4 bases from V and 2 bases from J, leaving 17 bases between. Germline V gene data show CDR1 as SGHRS and CDR2 as YFSETQ. Drawing the rest from reference TRBV5-1 and TRBJ2-3, the complete variable domain is KAGVTQTPRYLIKTRGQQVTLSCSPISGHRSVSWYQQTPGQGLQFLFEYFSETQRNKGNFPGRFSGRQFSNSRSEMNVSTLELGDSALYLCASSGGTVRATDTQYFGPGTRLTVL.

V gene TRBV4-3 combines with J gene TRBJ1-1, with D uncertain. This CDR3 comprises 14 residues. V dropped 0 bases and J dropped 0 bases, with 5 bases sitting between them. The germline V gene has CDR1 LGHNA and CDR2 YSLEER. The DNA of the CDR3 is TGCGCCAGCAGCCAAGATGGAGTGAACACTGAAGCTTTCTTT. Protein product: CASSQDGVNTEAFF.